One and the same sample provided the 20 T cell receptor beta chains below, sequenced in a study of sequential checkpoint blockade in melanoma. Regarding treatment: randomized to nivolumab then ipilimumab (arm A) or the reverse (arm B). Some clones are missing from TCRdb's copy, which holds only in-frame ones; the method was immunoSEQ multiplex PCR. Among a few thousand clones, roughly 23% were seen once, and the ten largest hold roughly two fifths. Sequencing was performed on tumor tissue (inferred from file names), taken from a patient given nivolumab and ipilimumab in sequence. The source is a human patient with melanoma. Some clones in this sample may be carry-over from other donors' samples.

This chain uses TRBV14 with TRBJ2-4, with 10 bases aligning to TRBD1. This CDR3 contains 19 residues. With V trimmed by 4 bases and J by 1 base, 13 bases remained unmatched. Germline CDR1 and CDR2: SGHDN and FVKESK. CDR3 in DNA: TGTGCCAGCAGCCCGACGTCAGGACAGGGGGGTCGGGCCAAAAACATTCAGTACTTC. Translated, it gives CASSPTSGQGGRAKNIQYF.

This clone was detected a few times. The chain combines TRBV6-8 with TRBJ1-5; D possibly corresponds to TRBD1 (6 bases). This CDR3 is built from 14 residues. The germline V gene has CDR1 MNHGY and CDR2 SAAAGT. V was trimmed by 2 bases and J by 4 bases, leaving 9 bases between them. The CDR3 loop is CASSYPGENQPQHF. The CDR3, as DNA: TGTGCCAGCAGTTACCCAGGGGAAAATCAGCCCCAGCATTTT.

This clone has more than one count but fewer than ten. The chain joins TRBV9 to TRBJ1-1; D is unresolved. The V end lost 0 bases, the J end lost 1 base, and 7 bases lay between the germline ends. CDR1 SGDLS and CDR2 YYNGEE come from the germline V gene. The CDR3 has 14 residues. As DNA, the CDR3 is TGTGCCAGCAGCGTAGCGCAGAAGAACACTGAAGCTTTCTTT. This gives the protein CASSVAQKNTEAFF.

The rearrangement uses TRBV5-1 and TRBJ2-7, with D unclear. Germline V gene sequence: CDR1 SGHRS, CDR2 YFSETQ. The CDR3 is made up of 14 amino acids. The V end lost 3 bases, the J end lost 2 bases, and 12 bases lay between the germline ends. The CDR3 bases are TGCGCCAGCAGCTCGCCAGGTAACACCTACGAGCAGTACTTC. Translated, it gives CASSSPGNTYEQYF.

The gene calls are TRBV11-3 and TRBJ2-3; TRBD1 agrees at 8 bases. The J segment lost 5 bases and the V segment lost 7 bases, leaving 11 bases of the junction unmatched. The V gene's germline CDR1 is SGHNT and CDR2 YENEEA. This CDR3 has 15 residues. CDR3 nucleotides: TGTGCCAGCAACCGCCTCGGGACAGGCGGAGATACGCAGTATTTT. Amino acids: CASNRLGTGGDTQYF.

There are many counts of this clone. The J gene is TRBJ2-7, the V gene TRBV11-3, with D possibly matching TRBD1 (6 bases). The CDR3 extends over 14 amino acids. Germline assignment: CDR1 SGHNT and CDR2 YENEEA. The V gene lost 3 bases and the J gene lost 3 bases, with 12 bases spanning the gap. The CDR3 loop reads CASSFPGDLYEQYF. The CDR3 DNA is TGTGCCAGCAGCTTCCCAGGGGACCTCTACGAGCAGTACTTC.

The chain is built from TRBV16 and TRBJ2-1, with D perhaps TRBD1 or TRBD2 (6 bases each). This CDR3 has 16 amino acids. V shed 4 bases and J shed 0 bases, with 13 bases lying between them. Germline CDR1 reads KGHSY; CDR2 reads FQNENV. The CDR3 sequence: CASSRVADSSYNEQFF. Here the CDR3 DNA reads TGTGCCAGCAGCCGAGTAGCGGACAGCTCCTACAATGAGCAGTTCTTC.

This clone was picked up a small number of times. This chain connects TRBV6-8 to TRBJ1-6, with unresolved D. Germline CDR1 and CDR2: MNHGY and SAAAGT. V was pared by 4 bases and J by 10 bases, with 14 bases between. This CDR3 comprises 14 residues. Written as DNA, the CDR3 is TGTGCCAGCAGTTCGACCGCCCTGGGGTCACCCCTCCACTTT. The encoded protein is CASSSTALGSPLHF.

This sequence joins TRBV6-8 and TRBJ2-7; 7 bases are shared with TRBD2. The CDR3 covers 14 residues. CDR1 is MNHGY and CDR2 is SAAAGT in the germline V gene. Germline trimming cut 5 bases from V and 1 base from J; bases unmatched to any gene: 5. The DNA for the CDR3 is TGTGCCAGCAGTCAAAGGGAGGGTTCCTACGAGCAGTACTTC. Amino acid sequence: CASSQREGSYEQYF.

This clone is judged medium-sized (0.01 to 0.1%). The DNA of the CDR3 is TGTGCCAGCATGCCGGGACAGGGGACCTACGAGCAGTACTTC. Translation gives CASMPGQGTYEQYF. The chain is built from TRBV6-8 and TRBJ2-7, with 10 bases that match TRBD1. The germline V gene has CDR1 MNHGY and CDR2 SAAAGT. CDR3 length equals 14 residues. V dropped 7 bases and J dropped 2; count of bases not matched to a gene: 5.

The chain is built from TRBV7-4 and TRBJ2-7; D may correspond to TRBD1 or TRBD2 (5 bases each). Between the trimmed V and J ends, which lost 4 bases and 0 bases, there was a span of 7 bases. From germline, CDR1 is SGHVT and CDR2 SQSDAQ. There are 13 residues in the CDR3. Written as DNA, the CDR3 is TGTGCCAGCAGCTCCGGGACCTCCTACGAGCAGTACTTC. As protein: CASSSGTSYEQYF.

CDR3 bases: TGTGCCAGTAGTATTTTCCCCCCTCAACTAGCGGGGGAGGAGCTGTTTTTT. Translation gives CASSIFPPQLAGEELFF. V is TRBV19 and J is TRBJ2-2; 11 nucleotides line up with TRBD2. The CDR3 spans 17 residues. After removal of 3 bases from V and 10 bases from J, the junction contained 13 bases not matched to a gene. Germline V gene sequence: CDR1 LNHDA, CDR2 SQIVND (reference sequence).

This clone was picked up many times. The V call is TRBV6-8, the J call TRBJ2-1; TRBD2 matches 13 bases. CDR3 length: 16 amino acids. In germline, CDR1 is MNHGY, CDR2 SAAAGT. The V and J ends lost 0 bases and 4 bases, in that order; junction bases with no gene match: 0. The CDR3 loop is CASSYSTSGGYNEQFF. CDR3 bases: TGTGCCAGCAGTTACTCGACTAGCGGGGGGTACAATGAGCAGTTCTTC.

This clone was seen a few times. The chain employs TRBV6-1 and TRBJ1-5; D unresolved. Trimming left V 1 base short and J 7 bases short, with 14 bases between. Germline CDR1 is MNHNS and CDR2 is SASEGT. The CDR3 extends over 15 amino acids. CDR3 residues: CASSEVYGPKQPQHF. Written as DNA, the CDR3 is TGTGCCAGCAGTGAAGTTTACGGACCCAAACAGCCCCAGCATTTT.

The V gene is TRBV6-8, the J gene TRBJ2-1, with TRBD1 as a possible D gene (6 bases). V was shortened by 2 bases and J by 4 bases, with 9 bases between the two germline ends. The CDR3 runs to 14 residues. Germline V gene data show CDR1 as MNHGY and CDR2 as SAAAGT. This CDR3 is CASSYRGQYNEQFF. The DNA for the CDR3 is TGTGCCAGCAGTTACCGCGGACAGTACAATGAGCAGTTCTTC.

The chain is built from TRBV14 and TRBJ2-1, with D unresolved. This CDR3 spans 18 amino acids. Trimming removed 0 bases at V and 2 bases at J, with 17 bases between. Germline V gene lookup returns CDR1 SGHDN and CDR2 FVKESK. The CDR3: CASSQDLSVPWAYNEQFF. The CDR3 DNA reads TGTGCCAGCAGCCAAGATTTATCCGTTCCGTGGGCCTACAATGAGCAGTTCTTC.

The chain is built from TRBV11-3 and TRBJ2-1; TRBD2 matches at 7 bases. The V segment lost 3 bases and the J segment 6 bases; nucleotides outside the gene matches: 8. The CDR3 runs 15 residues. Per the germline V gene, CDR1 is SGHNT and CDR2 is YENEEA. Here the CDR3 reads CASSLGGTVRNEQFF. CDR3 DNA: TGTGCCAGCAGCTTGGGGGGGACCGTCCGCAATGAGCAGTTCTTC.

The chain has TRBV28 and TRBJ2-7; TRBD1 matches 12 bases. The CDR3 sequence is 17 residues long. Germline V gene lookup returns CDR1 MDHEN and CDR2 SYDVKM. Germline trimming cut 6 bases from V and 5 bases from J; bases unmatched to any gene: 14. The CDR3 region is CASRGTLRDRGQNEQYF. In nucleotides, the CDR3 is TGTGCCAGCAGGGGAACTCTCCGGGACAGGGGGCAAAACGAGCAGTACTTC.

This clone was counted at least ten times. V usage is TRBV7-7 and J usage is TRBJ1-2, with 9 nucleotides matching TRBD1. The CDR3 is 14 amino acids. V gave up 4 bases and J gave up 5 bases; unmatched junction bases: 5. Germline CDR1 is SSHAT and CDR2 is FNYEAQ (reference sequence). In DNA, the CDR3 is TGTGCCAGCAGCTGGTGGGACAGGGCATATGGCTACACCTTC. Amino acids: CASSWWDRAYGYTF.

The chain links TRBV11-3 to TRBJ2-3; D gene unclear. CDR1 is SGHNT and CDR2 is YENEEA in the germline V gene. CDR3 length: 16 residues. The V end was cut by 5 bases, the J end by 2 bases, with 17 bases between. The CDR3 here is CASSPLDRKITDTQYF. CDR3 nucleotides: TGTGCCAGCAGCCCTCTAGACCGAAAAATCACAGATACGCAGTATTTT. The whole variable domain, filled in from reference TRBV11-3 and TRBJ2-3, reads EAGVVQSPRYKIIEKKQPVAFWCNPISGHNTLYWYLQNLGQGPELLIRYENEEAVDDSQLPKDRFSAERLKGVDSTLKIQPAELGDSAVYLCASSPLDRKITDTQYFGPGTRLTVL.